The 22 T cell receptor beta chains given below trace back to one sample, sequenced in a study of T cells in Graves' hyperthyroidism and ophthalmopathy. RNA transcripts served as the template for amplifying TCR beta CDR3 regions. HTBI primers were used for first-round RT-PCR of the TCR CDR3. TCRdb independently ran MiXCR on the multiplex PCR reads; one entry per CDR3 protein. The table lists about 250,000 distinct CDR3 sequences, 20% to 25% of them singletons. Sequenced sample: blood. These receptors were collected from a man between 25 and 39 years old with Graves' ophthalmopathy.

This clonotype has more than one count but fewer than ten. The chain is built from TRBV28 and TRBJ1-2; 7 bases are shared with TRBD1. The CDR3 runs to 12 residues. Per germline, CDR1 MDHEN and CDR2 SYDVKM. V trimming: 1 base; J trimming: 7 bases; junction bases outside the gene matches: 0. DNA of the CDR3: TGTGCCAGCAGTTTATACAGGGGTGGCTACACCTTC. It codes for CASSLYRGGYTF.

Notes on this clonotype: Given a much more abundant clone one base away, this may be a read error. The chain is built from TRBV20-1 and TRBJ2-1; a possible D gene is TRBD2 (6 bases). Germline V gene sequence: CDR1 DFQATT, CDR2 SNEGSKA (reference sequence). CDR3 size: 17 residues. Trimming took off 3 bases at V and 7 bases at J, with 25 bases between the two ends. The CDR3 here is CSAREGQLRRVRNEQFF. Written as DNA, the CDR3 is TGCAGTGCTAGGGAGGGCCAGCTGCGGAGGGTTAGGAATGAGCAGTTCTTC.

This clonotype came up many times. V and J are TRBV28 and TRBJ1-1; D is perhaps TRBD1 (5 bases). In germline, CDR1 is MDHEN, CDR2 SYDVKM. Trimming left V 6 bases short and J 0 bases short, with 14 bases between. The CDR3 runs 15 residues. Here the CDR3 reads CASRPRRQLNTEAFF. The CDR3 nucleotides read TGTGCCAGCAGACCTCGGAGACAGCTGAACACTGAAGCTTTCTTT.

This chain links TRBV5-8 with TRBJ1-5; 9 nucleotides agree with TRBD1. V trimming: 3 bases; J trimming: 7 bases; junction bases outside the gene matches: 11. The V gene's germline CDR1 is SGHTS and CDR2 YDEGEE. The CDR3 runs 16 residues. The DNA for the CDR3 is TGTGCCAGCAGCTCCGTTTATGGACAGGGGAGGCAGCCCCAGCATTTT. It codes for CASSSVYGQGRQPQHF.

There are many counts of this clonotype. This chain uses TRBV6-1 with TRBJ2-7, with 12 bases fitting TRBD2. Germline lookup yields CDR1 MNHNS and CDR2 SASEGT. The CDR3 is 15 residues long. The V segment lost 4 bases and the J segment 4 bases; nucleotides outside the gene matches: 5. This CDR3 reads CASSVPLAGGYEQYF. CDR3 DNA sequence: TGTGCCAGCAGTGTCCCACTAGCGGGGGGTTACGAGCAGTACTTC.

The gene calls are TRBV7-8 and TRBJ1-5; D unclear. CDR3 length: 16 amino acids. The germline V gene encodes CDR1 SGHVS and CDR2 FQNEAQ. V was trimmed by 1 base and J by 7 bases, leaving 17 bases between them. This chain's CDR3 is CASSLGLGPGGQPQHF. The CDR3 bases are TGTGCCAGCAGCTTAGGATTGGGTCCCGGCGGACAGCCCCAGCATTTT.

This clonotype was detected only a few times. The chain recombines TRBV5-1 with TRBJ2-2; D may be TRBD1 (6 bases). The CDR3 runs to 14 residues. Germline CDR1 is SGHRS and CDR2 is YFSETQ. The V end lost 4 bases, the J end lost 8 bases, and 15 bases lay between the germline ends. The CDR3 nucleotides read TGCGCCAGCAGCATACGGACAGATCCTGGGGAGCTGTTTTTT. This gives the protein CASSIRTDPGELFF.

This clonotype was detected ten times or more. The chain is built from TRBV28 and TRBJ1-1; D uncertain. This CDR3 region has 15 residues. Deletions cut 5 bases from V and 0 bases from J, with 13 bases between. CDR1 MDHEN and CDR2 SYDVKM come from the germline V gene. CDR3 sequence: CASSPRLALNTEAFF. The CDR3 DNA reads TGTGCCAGCAGTCCCAGATTGGCATTGAACACTGAAGCTTTCTTT.

The table lists this clonotype with a few counts. The V gene is TRBV19, the J gene TRBJ2-2, with a possible D match to TRBD1 (5 bases). The ends were cut back, 11 bases at V and 4 bases at J, with 20 bases in the middle. The CDR3 runs 15 residues. Germline V gene sequence: CDR1 LNHDA, CDR2 SQIVND (reference sequence). CDR3 in amino acids: CASAGALTSTGELFF. Written as DNA, the CDR3 is TGTGCCTCAGCTGGGGCCCTGACTTCCACCGGGGAGCTGTTTTTT.

This chain uses TRBV7-9 with TRBJ2-1, with TRBD2 matching over 7 bases. This CDR3 is built from 16 residues. Germline CDR1 SEHNR, CDR2 FQNEAQ (reference sequence). With 6 bases clipped from V and 4 bases from J, the junction kept 12 bases outside the gene matches. CDR3 sequence reads: CASSFFPSGPYNEQFF. The CDR3 DNA is TGTGCCAGCAGTTTCTTTCCTAGCGGCCCTTACAATGAGCAGTTCTTC.

This chain joins TRBV5-1 and TRBJ2-2; D not certain. The V end was cut by 1 base, the J end by 1 base, with 11 bases between. Germline lookup yields CDR1 SGHRS and CDR2 YFSETQ. The CDR3 runs 16 residues. This CDR3 is CASSLREPRNTGELFF. CDR3 bases: TGCGCCAGCAGCTTGAGAGAACCACGGAACACCGGGGAGCTGTTTTTT. Full variable domain (missing parts from reference TRBV5-1 and TRBJ2-2): KAGVTQTPRYLIKTRGQQVTLSCSPISGHRSVSWYQQTPGQGLQFLFEYFSETQRNKGNFPGRFSGRQFSNSRSEMNVSTLELGDSALYLCASSLREPRNTGELFFGEGSRLTVL.

J is TRBJ1-4 and V is TRBV15, with 9 bases lining up with TRBD1. Trimming removed 1 base from V and 7 bases from J; junction bases left unmatched: 4. The CDR3 loop spans 15 amino acids. Germline CDR1 LNHNV, CDR2 YYDKDF (reference sequence). The DNA of the CDR3 is TGTGCCACCAGCAGAGCACAGGGGGCGCCTGAAAAACTGTTTTTT. Translated, it gives CATSRAQGAPEKLFF.

The count of this clonotype is one. The rearrangement links TRBV6-2 or TRBV6-3 to TRBJ2-1; D might be TRBD2 (6 bases). This CDR3 is built from 12 residues. Germline-derived CDR1 and CDR2 are MNHEY and SVGEGT. V shed 5 bases and J shed 10 bases, with 12 bases lying between them. CDR3 in DNA: TGTGCCAGCAGTCTTAGCGGCCCCGAGCAGTTCTTC. It translates to CASSLSGPEQFF.

The V gene is TRBV6-1, the J gene TRBJ2-3; 9 nucleotides align to TRBD1. V lost 5 bases, J lost 5 bases, and 8 bases stayed unmatched. This CDR3 is built from 15 residues. Germline values: CDR1 MNHNS, CDR2 SASEGT. This chain's CDR3 is CASSLRDRAGDTQYF. CDR3 DNA sequence: TGTGCCAGCAGTCTCCGGGACAGGGCAGGAGATACGCAGTATTTT.

CDR3 DNA: TGCGCCAGCAGCCAAGTTATATTGCGAAGCACCGGGGAGCTGTTTTTT. Amino acid sequence: CASSQVILRSTGELFF. V usage is TRBV4-1 and J usage is TRBJ2-2; no firm D call. Looked up from germline, CDR1 is MGHRA and CDR2 is YSYEKL. Trimming pared 1 base from V and 4 bases from J, leaving 13 bases between. CDR3 length: 16 amino acids.

This clonotype showed up many times. The chain uses TRBV11-3 and TRBJ2-7, with D maybe TRBD1 (6 bases). The germline gives CDR1 SGHNT, CDR2 YENEEA. The CDR3 has 13 amino acids. V lost 6 bases and J lost 5, with 14 bases in between. The CDR3: CASSPPQGDEQYF. Written as DNA, the CDR3 is TGTGCCAGCAGTCCACCACAGGGAGACGAGCAGTACTTC.

This clonotype appeared a few times. This chain connects TRBV29-1 to TRBJ2-5, with 9 bases lining up with TRBD1. CDR3 size: 18 residues. CDR1 and CDR2 (germline): SQVTM, ANQGSEA. V trimming: 2 bases; J trimming: 5 bases; junction bases outside the gene matches: 18. CDR3 residues: CSVEHPSNPGQGYETQYF. In DNA form, the CDR3 reads TGCAGCGTTGAACATCCCTCCAATCCGGGACAGGGATATGAGACCCAGTACTTC.

J is TRBJ2-1 and V is TRBV10-1; TRBD2 matches at 8 bases. The length of the CDR3 is 16 residues. Germline V lookup: CDR1 WNHNN, CDR2 SYGVQD (reference sequence). V lost 3 bases, J lost 6 bases, and 10 bases stayed unmatched. CDR3 sequence: CASSEREGTFINEQFF. CDR3 coding DNA: TGCGCCAGCAGTGAACGGGAGGGAACCTTTATCAATGAGCAGTTCTTC.

At least ten counts were recorded for this clonotype. The rearrangement joins TRBV11-1 to TRBJ2-7, with TRBD1 matching over 8 bases. The CDR3 extends over 13 amino acids. Germline V gene sequence: CDR1 SGHAT, CDR2 FQDESV (reference sequence). V was pared by 7 bases and J by 3 bases, with 5 bases of the junction left unmatched. The CDR3: CASTETGDYEQYF. Here the CDR3 DNA reads TGTGCCAGCACCGAGACAGGGGACTACGAGCAGTACTTC. Together with reference TRBV11-1 and TRBJ2-7, the CDR3 gives the full variable domain: EAEVAQSPRYKITEKSQAVAFWCDPISGHATLYWYRQILGQGPELLVQFQDESVVDDSQLPKDRFSAERLKGVDSTLKIQPAELGDSAMYLCASTETGDYEQYFGPGTRLTVT.

There are a few counts of this clonotype. This chain joins TRBV5-1 and TRBJ2-7, with D unclear. The CDR3 totals 15 residues. Trimming took 0 bases from V and 0 from J, leaving 10 bases between them. The germline gives CDR1 SGHRS, CDR2 YFSETQ. Here the CDR3 DNA reads TGCGCCAGCAGCTTGGGGTGGACGCGCTCCTACGAGCAGTACTTC. Its translation: CASSLGWTRSYEQYF.

This clonotype was picked up many times. The CDR3: CASRLSGRVDEQFF. The CDR3 DNA reads as TGTGCCAGCAGGCTTAGCGGGAGGGTCGATGAGCAGTTCTTC. The chain combines TRBV2 with TRBJ2-1; TRBD2 matches 11 bases. The germline CDR1 and CDR2 sequences are SNHLY and FYNNEI. The CDR3 is 14 residues long. Losses at the gene ends were 6 bases for V and 8 bases for J; bases not matched to a gene: 6.

The genes are TRBV20-1 and TRBJ2-7; D may be TRBD1 (5 bases). The germline gives CDR1 DFQATT, CDR2 SNEGSKA (reference sequence). With 6 bases removed from V and 4 bases from J, the gap between germline ends came to 10 bases. The CDR3 is 11 residues long. Written as DNA, the CDR3 is TGCAGTGCGCCCAGGGATTACGAGCAGTACTTC. Protein: CSAPRDYEQYF.